The text below deals with one TCR beta chain. Its antigen is undetermined. The data originate from a study of T cells in localized non-small cell lung cancer. General study points: Uninvolved adjacent lung had more T cell clonality than any other tissue, topping tumor.

The table came from immunoSEQ multiplex PCR; TCRdb's copy has only in-frame clones and leaves some out. The sample has 25,000 to 30,000 clones, about 91% seen once. Germline CDR1 SGHVS, CDR2 FQNEAQ. Between the trimmed V and J ends, which lost 4 bases and 2 bases, there was a span of 14 bases. CDR3 length: 16 residues. This clonotype was sampled from a male donor aged 60 or over with stage I lung adenocarcinoma. This specimen was peripheral blood, taken before any cancer treatment. The chain has TRBV7-8 and TRBJ1-4; D possibly corresponds to TRBD1 (5 bases). The CDR3 spells CASSSTRVSTNEKLFF. The CDR3 region has the DNA TGTGCCAGCAGCTCTACCAGGGTTTCGACTAATGAAAAACTGTTTTTT.